A single sample gave rise to the 26 T cell receptor beta chains below, sequenced in a study of blood T cell repertoires in COVID-19. Assay used: immunoSEQ multiplex PCR; TCRdb lists only in-frame clones, some missing. The data contain roughly 380,000 clones, approximately 81% of them singletons. Sequences were obtained from peripheral blood. The receptors were gathered from a woman under 30 with acute or convalescent COVID-19.

This clone was seen just once. The chain recombines TRBV19 with TRBJ1-1; 7 positions match TRBD1. This CDR3 has 14 residues. V trimming: 9 bases; J trimming: 0 bases; junction bases outside the gene matches: 7. The germline V gene encodes CDR1 LNHDA and CDR2 SQIVND (reference sequence). CDR3 in DNA: TGTGCCAGGAAGACAGGGCCCATGAACACTGAAGCTTTCTTT. Protein product: CARKTGPMNTEAFF.

This chain links TRBV5-1 with TRBJ2-1; 9 bases align to TRBD1. V shed 3 bases, J shed 7 bases, and the junction held 8 bases outside the gene matches. The CDR3 spans 15 residues. Looked up from germline, CDR1 is SGHRS and CDR2 is YFSETQ. The CDR3 region has the DNA TGCGCCAGCAGCTATACAGGGGGCACCGTAAATGAGCAGTTCTTC. Translation gives CASSYTGGTVNEQFF.

The chain joins TRBV6-6 to TRBJ2-3, with 9 nucleotides matching TRBD2. The V segment lost 6 bases and the J segment 1 base; nucleotides outside the gene matches: 2. The germline V gene encodes CDR1 MNHNY and CDR2 SVGAGI (reference sequence). The length of the CDR3 is 14 residues. The CDR3 DNA reads TGTGCCAGCAGCGAGCGGGGGGGCACAGATACGCAGTATTTT. Its protein is CASSERGGTDTQYF.

This rearrangement joins TRBV19 to TRBJ2-3, with D unresolved. The germline CDR1 and CDR2 sequences are LNHDA and SQIVND (reference sequence). V was clipped by 3 bases and J by 2 bases, with 6 bases between them. This CDR3 is 13 amino acids long. The CDR3 bases are TGTGCCAGTAGTATCAGGTTCACAGATACGCAGTATTTT. Its translation is CASSIRFTDTQYF.

The gene calls are TRBV10-3 and TRBJ2-7; D possibly corresponds to TRBD1 (6 bases). Trimming left V 10 bases short and J 6 bases short, with 13 bases between. CDR3 length equals 11 residues. In germline, CDR1 is ENHRY, CDR2 SYGVKD. As DNA, the CDR3 is TGTGCCACAAGGACAGAGGGCGAGCAGTACTTC. Its protein product is CATRTEGEQYF.

The chain couples TRBV7-2 to TRBJ2-6; unclear D gene. The V end was cut by 2 bases, the J end by 0 bases, with 11 bases between. Per germline, CDR1 SGHTA and CDR2 FQGNSA. This CDR3 spans 17 amino acids. As DNA, the CDR3 is TGTGCCAGCAGCTTATCGGCGTCTAGCTCTGGGGCCAACGTCCTGACTTTC. It codes for CASSLSASSSGANVLTF.

The gene calls are TRBV5-1 and TRBJ2-5; the match to TRBD2 covers 9 bases. Losses at the gene ends were 0 bases for V and 6 bases for J; bases not matched to a gene: 9. The CDR3 covers 16 residues. CDR1 and CDR2 from the germline V gene are SGHRS and YFSETQ. The DNA of the CDR3 is TGCGCCAGCAGCTTGGAAGGCGGGGGGGCTAGGAAGACCCAGTACTTC. Translation gives CASSLEGGGARKTQYF.

The genes are TRBV18 and TRBJ2-1; 11 nucleotides match TRBD2. CDR1 is KGHSH, CDR2 LQKENI, per germline. The ends lost 4 bases at V and 2 bases at J; junction bases unmatched: 4. The CDR3 sequence is 16 residues long. The CDR3 nucleotides are TGTGCCAGCTCACAAGATAGCGGGAGGGCCTACAATGAGCAGTTCTTC. The encoded protein is CASSQDSGRAYNEQFF. The full variable domain, completed using reference TRBV18 and TRBJ2-1, is NAGVMQNPRHLVRRRGQEARLRCSPMKGHSHVYWYRQLPEEGLKFMVYLQKENIIDESGMPKERFSAEFPKEGPSILRIQQVVRGDSAAYFCASSQDSGRAYNEQFFGPGTRLTVL.

The chain uses TRBV7-2 and TRBJ1-1; TRBD1 matches at 11 bases. From germline, CDR1 is SGHTA and CDR2 FQGNSA. This CDR3 is built from 17 residues. J gave up 0 bases and V 5 bases, and 8 bases lay outside the gene matches. CDR3 sequence reads: CASSVRDRGVLNTEAFF. CDR3 coding DNA: TGTGCCAGCAGCGTCCGGGACAGGGGGGTCCTGAACACTGAAGCTTTCTTT.

This chain uses TRBV10-1 with TRBJ2-3; D unresolved. From germline, CDR1 is WNHNN and CDR2 SYGVQD (reference sequence). There are 14 residues in the CDR3. V shed 3 bases and J shed 5 bases, with 12 bases lying between them. CDR3 protein: CASSESGLGDTQYF. CDR3 nucleotides: TGCGCCAGCAGTGAATCGGGTCTTGGAGATACGCAGTATTTT.

The chain uses TRBV19 and TRBJ1-2; TRBD1 might be the D (6 bases). V lost 10 bases to trimming and J lost 5 bases, with 17 bases between them. CDR3 length: 13 amino acids. The germline V gene encodes CDR1 LNHDA and CDR2 SQIVND (reference sequence). This CDR3 reads CANSPQGPYGYTF. The DNA of the CDR3 is TGTGCCAACTCTCCACAGGGCCCGTATGGCTACACCTTC.

DNA of the CDR3: TGTGCCATCACCCGGACAGTGGAACTCGATGCCATATATTTT. Protein: CAITRTVELDAIYF. The chain joins TRBV10-3 to TRBJ1-3; D is perhaps TRBD1 (6 bases). V was cut by 7 bases and J by 11 bases, with 21 bases left in between. This CDR3 region has 14 residues. Looked up from germline, CDR1 is ENHRY and CDR2 is SYGVKD.

This clone was picked up one time. J is TRBJ2-5 and V is TRBV19; 11 bases align to TRBD1. The CDR3 contains 16 residues. J gave up 4 bases and V 3 bases, and 7 bases lay outside the gene matches. Per germline, CDR1 LNHDA and CDR2 SQIVND (reference sequence). CDR3 sequence reads: CASSISGQGAGETQYF. The CDR3 nucleotides are TGTGCCAGTAGTATCTCTGGACAGGGGGCGGGAGAGACCCAGTACTTC.

J is TRBJ1-2 and V is TRBV19; 7 positions agree with TRBD1. Germline CDR1 is LNHDA and CDR2 is SQIVND (reference sequence). The CDR3 spans 16 residues. V lost 3 bases and J lost 2; bases outside the gene matches: 9. CDR3 DNA: TGTGCCAGTAGTATTCAAGGGGGCACCGCCAACTATGGCTACACCTTC. Its translation is CASSIQGGTANYGYTF. Full variable domain (outside the CDR3, taken from reference TRBV19 and TRBJ1-2): DGGITQSPKYLFRKEGQNVTLSCEQNLNHDAMYWYRQDPGQGLRLIYYSQIVNDFQKGDIAEGYSVSREKKESFPLTVTSAQKNPTAFYLCASSIQGGTANYGYTFGSGTRLTVV.

The chain joins TRBV5-6 to TRBJ1-6; D is unresolved. The CDR3 covers 15 residues. From germline, CDR1 is SGHDT and CDR2 YYEEEE. V was trimmed by 1 base and J by 2 bases, leaving 7 bases between them. The CDR3 loop is CASSLMETYNSPLHF. Here the CDR3 DNA reads TGTGCCAGCAGCTTGATGGAGACCTATAATTCACCCCTCCACTTT.

The V and J genes are TRBV2 and TRBJ2-5, with TRBD2 matching over 10 bases. There are 16 residues in the CDR3. V trimming: 2 bases; J trimming: 5 bases; junction bases outside the gene matches: 8. Germline-derived CDR1 and CDR2 are SNHLY and FYNNEI. DNA for the CDR3: TGTGCCAGCAGTGAACCTCTACTAGCGGGGCGGGAGACCCAGTACTTC. This gives the protein CASSEPLLAGRETQYF.

This clone was picked up a small number of times. The gene calls are TRBV6-6 and TRBJ2-1, with 8 bases aligning to TRBD2. V was pared by 7 bases and J by 8 bases, with 10 bases of the junction left unmatched. This CDR3 is 14 amino acids long. CDR1 is MNHNY and CDR2 is SVGAGI in the germline V gene (reference sequence). The CDR3 region is CASTHRGGLHEQFF. The CDR3 nucleotides read TGTGCCAGCACCCACCGGGGGGGCCTGCATGAGCAGTTCTTC.

V and J are TRBV12-3 or TRBV12-4 and TRBJ1-3, with D tentatively TRBD1 (5 bases). The V end lost 9 bases, the J end lost 8 bases, and 11 bases lay between the germline ends. The CDR3 is 11 residues long. CDR3 sequence reads: CASSRVHTIYF. CDR3 in DNA: TGTGCCAGTTCCAGGGTTCACACCATATATTTT.

The chain combines TRBV7-8 with TRBJ2-7, with TRBD2 matching 9 bases. CDR1 is SGHVS, CDR2 FQNEAQ, per germline. The CDR3 is 15 residues long. After removal of 1 base from V and 1 base from J, the junction contained 2 bases not matched to a gene. The CDR3 region is CASSLVAGESYEQYF. The DNA of the CDR3 is TGTGCCAGCAGCTTAGTAGCGGGAGAGTCCTACGAGCAGTACTTC.

There are a few counts of this clone. The chain couples TRBV15 to TRBJ2-7; 9 bases fit TRBD2. The CDR3 has 13 amino acids. V lost 8 bases and J lost 6; bases outside the gene matches: 8. Germline V gene sequence: CDR1 LNHNV, CDR2 YYDKDF (reference sequence). The CDR3 here is CATQKAGGVEQYF. CDR3 in DNA: TGTGCCACCCAGAAAGCGGGAGGTGTCGAGCAGTACTTC.

The J gene is TRBJ2-7, the V gene TRBV5-1; D is perhaps TRBD1 (6 bases). This CDR3 is built from 16 residues. V gave up 2 bases and J gave up 0 bases, with 15 bases separating them. The germline V gene encodes CDR1 SGHRS and CDR2 YFSETQ. CDR3 DNA sequence: TGCGCCAGCAGCTTAGATGAATACAGGGCCTCCTACGAGCAGTACTTC. It yields the protein CASSLDEYRASYEQYF.

The rearrangement links TRBV6-5 to TRBJ1-1, with 8 bases that match TRBD1. This CDR3 is built from 14 residues. Per the germline V gene, CDR1 is MNHEY and CDR2 is SVGAGI. V shed 6 bases, J shed 12 bases, and the junction held 15 bases outside the gene matches. Here the CDR3 DNA reads TGTGCCAGCAGCTCTCCTACAGGGGGGGATAAATCTTTCTTT. Protein product: CASSSPTGGDKSFF.

This clone appeared once. This sequence joins TRBV7-9 and TRBJ2-5, with D unclear. V was trimmed by 4 bases and J by 5 bases, leaving 8 bases between them. CDR1 is SEHNR and CDR2 is FQNEAQ in the germline V gene (reference sequence). The CDR3 extends over 12 amino acids. The CDR3 spells CASSSSEETQYF. The CDR3 coding sequence is TGTGCCAGCAGCTCAAGCGAGGAGACCCAGTACTTC.

The genes are TRBV5-1 and TRBJ2-1; 9 bases line up with TRBD2. Germline lookup yields CDR1 SGHRS and CDR2 YFSETQ. Germline trimming cut 1 base from V and 6 bases from J; bases unmatched to any gene: 5. The CDR3 is 15 amino acids. The CDR3 coding sequence is TGCGCCAGCAGCTTGTCTGCGGGACTAGCCAATGAGCAGTTCTTC. Translation gives CASSLSAGLANEQFF.

The chain is built from TRBV13 and TRBJ2-7, with 13 bases aligning to TRBD2. The CDR3 runs 17 residues. With 1 base clipped from V and 1 base from J, the junction kept 4 bases outside the gene matches. The germline V gene has CDR1 PRHDT and CDR2 FYEKMQ (reference sequence). CDR3 nucleotides: TGTGCCAGCAGCTTAGTCGGGACTAGCGGGGTATCCTACGAGCAGTACTTC. Amino acids: CASSLVGTSGVSYEQYF.

The rearrangement links TRBV20-1 to TRBJ1-1; a weak D match, TRBD1 (6 bases). V was cut by 7 bases and J by 3 bases, with 9 bases left in between. Germline CDR1 DFQATT, CDR2 SNEGSKA (reference sequence). The CDR3 has 11 residues. CDR3 nucleotide sequence: TGCAGTGTAGGGGGGGACACTGAAGCTTTCTTT. Its translation is CSVGGDTEAFF.